Below, one T cell receptor beta chain is given with its context. This clonotype appeared many times. Its antigen remains undetermined. Nothing much larger sits one base from this clone, and base qualities are not available. This entry comes from a study of response to subunit inactivated influenza vaccine (dated by TCRdb to the late 2010s). With respect to the entire study: To follow how T cells responded to a trivalent subunit inactivated influenza vaccine, the researchers relied on deep quantitative profiling of the T cell receptor repertoire. What the research found in general, with its limitations: According to the authors, only a limited number of new T cells may be recruited by each seasonal influenza vaccination.

Cut back by 1 base and 0 bases, the V and J ends lie 8 bases apart. According to the germline V gene, CDR1 reads LGHNA and CDR2 reads YNFKEQ. Measured from the cysteine to the phenylalanine, the CDR3 is 15 residues long. Only the CDR3 portion is preserved as DNA: 45 bases, with reading frame beginning at the first base. The receptor library was made with RT-PCR. TCRdb lists the instrument as Illumina HiSeq 2500. The public reads were run again by TCRdb, first through fastp at Q25 and then through MiXCR, and only productive beta chains were kept. One record per CDR3 amino acid sequence lists the most common genes and DNA. Here the sample has 610,000 or so distinct CDR3 sequences; about 14% occur a single time. Around 10% of the sample belongs to the ten largest clones.

The sequence joins TRBV4-2 to TRBJ2-3; a tentative D match to TRBD1 spans 6 bases. The sequencing here drew on PBMCs from blood, taken 11 to 12 days after vaccination. The receptor comes from a man between 45 and 60 years old who received an inactivated influenza vaccine. Donor details come from another sample of the same person, matched by shared clones. The DNA reads as follows: TGTGCCAGCAGCCAAGTACAGGGCAGCACAGATACGCAGTATTTT. This codes for CASSQVQGSTDTQYF.